This TCR beta chain was observed in a study of T cell repertoires in cytomegalovirus infection. Study overall: Through public TCR beta signatures, both CMV infection and matching HLA type were indicated. General study points: HLA-C-restricted, CMV-specific TCR beta clonotypes were dominant ex vivo. CMV carriers with the relevant HLA were identified by cumulative public TCR beta family frequency.

This CDR3 has 13 residues. V lost 8 bases and J lost 2; bases outside the gene matches: 1. TCRdb ran MiXCR on the reads and lists one entry per CDR3 protein. The table lists some 700,000 distinct CDR3 sequences, 35% of them singletons. This clonotype was observed a handful of times. Its specificity is unknown. The clonotype comes from a human donor in good health (CMV status not recorded). Some clones in this sample may be carry-over from other donors' samples. The rearrangement joins TRBV12-3 or TRBV12-4 to TRBJ1-2; 11 positions match TRBD1. The sample consisted of PBMCs. The CDR3 spells CASRDRGNYGYTF. CDR3 bases: TGTGCCAGCCGGGACAGGGGGAACTATGGCTACACCTTC.